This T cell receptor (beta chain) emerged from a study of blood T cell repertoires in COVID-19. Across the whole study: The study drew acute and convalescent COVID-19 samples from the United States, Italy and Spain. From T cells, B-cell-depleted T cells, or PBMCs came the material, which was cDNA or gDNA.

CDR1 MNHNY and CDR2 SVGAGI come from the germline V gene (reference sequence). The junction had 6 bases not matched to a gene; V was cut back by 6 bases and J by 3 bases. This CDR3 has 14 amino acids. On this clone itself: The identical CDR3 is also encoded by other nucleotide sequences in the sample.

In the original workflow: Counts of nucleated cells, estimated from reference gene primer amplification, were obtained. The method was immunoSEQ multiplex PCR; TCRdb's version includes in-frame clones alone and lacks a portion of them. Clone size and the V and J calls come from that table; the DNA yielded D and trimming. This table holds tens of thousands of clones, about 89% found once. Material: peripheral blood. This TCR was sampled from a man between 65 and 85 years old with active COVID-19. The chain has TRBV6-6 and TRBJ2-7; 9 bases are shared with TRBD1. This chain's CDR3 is CASRPGQGHYEQYF. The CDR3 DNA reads TGTGCCAGCAGACCGGGACAGGGCCACTACGAGCAGTACTTC.